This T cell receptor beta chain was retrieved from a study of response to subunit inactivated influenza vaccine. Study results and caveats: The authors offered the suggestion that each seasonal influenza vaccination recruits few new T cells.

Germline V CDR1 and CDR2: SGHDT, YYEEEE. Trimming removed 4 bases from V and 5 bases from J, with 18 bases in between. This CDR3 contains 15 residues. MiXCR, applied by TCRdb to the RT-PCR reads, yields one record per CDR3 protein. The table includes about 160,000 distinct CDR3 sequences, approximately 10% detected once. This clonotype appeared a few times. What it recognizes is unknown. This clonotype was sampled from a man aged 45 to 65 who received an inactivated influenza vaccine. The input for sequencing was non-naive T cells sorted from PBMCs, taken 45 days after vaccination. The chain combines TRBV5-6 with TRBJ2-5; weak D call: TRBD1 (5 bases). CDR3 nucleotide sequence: TGTGCCAGCAGCCGAACCAGGGATGCCGGGGAGACCCAGTACTTC. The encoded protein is CASSRTRDAGETQYF.